This T cell receptor (beta chain) came from a study of vaccination and CD4 T cells after COVID-19. In the study overall: Sampling after COVID took place at a median of about 98 days (range 35 to 161) following diagnosis. The authors used overlapping spike peptides from SARS-CoV-2, HCoV-NL63, HCoV-OC43 and HCoV-229E to stimulate cells.

In this sample, this clonotype turned up a few times. The antigen remains unidentified. Treatment reported: approximately 9-day PBMC culture with coronavirus spike peptide pools or control peptides (ViraFEST assay). Cultures of PBMCs, 1.5 million to 2 million per well, were set up with roughly 9.1 IU/ml IL-2 and about 10 ug/ml peptide pools. The CDR3 length is 13 residues. Trimming removed 5 bases from V and 1 base from J, with 8 bases in between. Germline CDR1 reads MNHNS; CDR2 reads SASEGT. With the Oncomine TCR Beta short-read assay, DNA from cultured CD4+ T cells was sequenced. MiXCR, applied by TCRdb to the PCR reads, yields one record per CDR3 protein. The table lists about 7,300 distinct CDR3 sequences, around half of them singletons. Broader study findings: Among reactive clones from convalescent patients, a median roughly 85% appeared only post-vaccination.

The sequence derives from a human donor who had recovered from COVID-19. The sequenced sample consisted of CD4+ T cells from blood, cultured in vitro. The chain joins TRBV6-1 to TRBJ1-1; no reliable D call. The CDR3 region has the DNA TGTGCCAGCAGTAGGGCCCCGAACACTGAAGCTTTCTTT. This codes for CASSRAPNTEAFF.